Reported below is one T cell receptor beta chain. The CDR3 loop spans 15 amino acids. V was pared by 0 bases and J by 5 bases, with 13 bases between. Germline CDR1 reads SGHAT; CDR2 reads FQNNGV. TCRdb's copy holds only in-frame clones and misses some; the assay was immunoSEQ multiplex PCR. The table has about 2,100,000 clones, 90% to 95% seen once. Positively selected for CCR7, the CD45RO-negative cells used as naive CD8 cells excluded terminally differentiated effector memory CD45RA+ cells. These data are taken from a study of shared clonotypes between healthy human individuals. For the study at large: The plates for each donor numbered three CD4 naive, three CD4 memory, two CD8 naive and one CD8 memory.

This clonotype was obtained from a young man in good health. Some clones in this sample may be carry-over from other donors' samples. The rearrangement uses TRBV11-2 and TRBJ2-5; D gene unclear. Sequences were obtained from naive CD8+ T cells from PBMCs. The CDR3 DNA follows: TGTGCCAGCAGCTTAGATCGGCAGTCCGGGGAGACCCAGTACTTC. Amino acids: CASSLDRQSGETQYF.